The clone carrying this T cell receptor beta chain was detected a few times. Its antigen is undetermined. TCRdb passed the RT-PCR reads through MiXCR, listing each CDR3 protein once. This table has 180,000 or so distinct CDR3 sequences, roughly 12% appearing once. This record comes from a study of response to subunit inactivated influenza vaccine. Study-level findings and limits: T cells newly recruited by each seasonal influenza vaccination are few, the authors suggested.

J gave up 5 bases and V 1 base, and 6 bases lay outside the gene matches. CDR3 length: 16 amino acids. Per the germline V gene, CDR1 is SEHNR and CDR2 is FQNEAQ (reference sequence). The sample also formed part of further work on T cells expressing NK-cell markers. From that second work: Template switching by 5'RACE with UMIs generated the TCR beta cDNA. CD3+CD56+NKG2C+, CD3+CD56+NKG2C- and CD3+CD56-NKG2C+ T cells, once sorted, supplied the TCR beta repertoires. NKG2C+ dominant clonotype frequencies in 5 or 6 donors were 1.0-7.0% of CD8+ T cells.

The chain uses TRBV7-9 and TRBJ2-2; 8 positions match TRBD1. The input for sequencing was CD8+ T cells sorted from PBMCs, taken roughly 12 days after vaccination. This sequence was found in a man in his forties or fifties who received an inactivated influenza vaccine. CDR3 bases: TGTGCCAGCAGCTTAGGCGCAGGGGGCCCTACCGGGGAGCTGTTTTTT. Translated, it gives CASSLGAGGPTGELFF.